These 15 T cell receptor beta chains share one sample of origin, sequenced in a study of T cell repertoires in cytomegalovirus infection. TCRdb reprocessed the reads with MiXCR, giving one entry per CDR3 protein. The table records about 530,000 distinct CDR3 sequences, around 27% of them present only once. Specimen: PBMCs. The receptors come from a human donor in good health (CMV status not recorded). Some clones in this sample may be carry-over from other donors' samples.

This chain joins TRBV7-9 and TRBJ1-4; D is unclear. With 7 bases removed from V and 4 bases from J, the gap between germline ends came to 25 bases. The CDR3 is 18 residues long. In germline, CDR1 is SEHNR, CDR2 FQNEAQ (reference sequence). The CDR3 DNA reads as TGTGCCAGCACCCCCCACCCCCGGACGGGGTCCGATAATGAAAAACTGTTTTTT. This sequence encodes CASTPHPRTGSDNEKLFF.

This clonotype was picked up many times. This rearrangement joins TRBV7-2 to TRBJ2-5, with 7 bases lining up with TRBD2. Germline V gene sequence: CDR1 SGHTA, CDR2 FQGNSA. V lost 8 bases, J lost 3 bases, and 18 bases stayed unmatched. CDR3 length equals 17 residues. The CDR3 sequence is CASFLTPRAGVEETQYF. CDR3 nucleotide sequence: TGTGCCAGCTTTCTTACCCCCAGGGCGGGAGTAGAAGAGACCCAGTACTTC. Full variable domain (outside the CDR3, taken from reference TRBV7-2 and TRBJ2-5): GAGVSQSPSNKVTEKGKDVELRCDPISGHTALYWYRQSLGQGLEFLIYFQGNSAPDKSGLPSDRFSAERTGGSVSTLTIQRTQQEDSAVYLCASFLTPRAGVEETQYFGPGTRLLVL.

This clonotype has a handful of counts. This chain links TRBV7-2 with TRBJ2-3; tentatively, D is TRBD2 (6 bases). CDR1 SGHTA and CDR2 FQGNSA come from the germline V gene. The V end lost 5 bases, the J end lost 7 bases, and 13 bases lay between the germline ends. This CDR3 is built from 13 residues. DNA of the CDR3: TGTGCCAGCAGCCCTCTAGCGTTCAATACGCAGTATTTT. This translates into CASSPLAFNTQYF.

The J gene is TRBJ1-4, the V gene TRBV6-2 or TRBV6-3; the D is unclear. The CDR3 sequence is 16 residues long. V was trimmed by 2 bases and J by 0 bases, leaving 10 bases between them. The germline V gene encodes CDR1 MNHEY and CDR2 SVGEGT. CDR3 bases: TGTGCCAGCAGTTACCCGCCCTTGGCAACTAATGAAAAACTGTTTTTT. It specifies CASSYPPLATNEKLFF.

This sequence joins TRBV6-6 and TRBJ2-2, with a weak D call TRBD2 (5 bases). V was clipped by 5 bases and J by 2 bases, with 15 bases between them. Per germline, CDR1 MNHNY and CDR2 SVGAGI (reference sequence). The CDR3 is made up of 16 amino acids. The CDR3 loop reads CASSLYGLKNTGELFF. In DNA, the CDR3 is TGTGCCAGCAGTCTATATGGACTCAAAAACACCGGGGAGCTGTTTTTT.

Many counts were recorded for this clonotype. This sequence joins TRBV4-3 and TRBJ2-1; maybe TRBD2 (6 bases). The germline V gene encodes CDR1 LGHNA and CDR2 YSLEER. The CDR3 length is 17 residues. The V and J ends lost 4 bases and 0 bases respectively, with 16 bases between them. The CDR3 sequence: CASSLGLDSSSYNEQFF. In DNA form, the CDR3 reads TGCGCCAGCAGCCTGGGACTGGATTCGAGCTCCTACAATGAGCAGTTCTTC.

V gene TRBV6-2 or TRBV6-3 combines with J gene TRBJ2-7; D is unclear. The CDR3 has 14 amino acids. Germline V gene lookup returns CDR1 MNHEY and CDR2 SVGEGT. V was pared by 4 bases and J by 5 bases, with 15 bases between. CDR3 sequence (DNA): TGTGCCAGCAGTTCGCCGGGTGCAATCCACGAGCAGTACTTC. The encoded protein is CASSSPGAIHEQYF.

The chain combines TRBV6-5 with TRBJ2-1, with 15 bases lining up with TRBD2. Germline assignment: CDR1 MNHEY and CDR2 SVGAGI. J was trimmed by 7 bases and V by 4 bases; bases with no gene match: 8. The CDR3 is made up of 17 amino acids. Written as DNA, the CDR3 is TGTGCCAGCAGTTCTCGGACTAGCGGGAGGGCCAGGAATGAGCAGTTCTTC. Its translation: CASSSRTSGRARNEQFF.

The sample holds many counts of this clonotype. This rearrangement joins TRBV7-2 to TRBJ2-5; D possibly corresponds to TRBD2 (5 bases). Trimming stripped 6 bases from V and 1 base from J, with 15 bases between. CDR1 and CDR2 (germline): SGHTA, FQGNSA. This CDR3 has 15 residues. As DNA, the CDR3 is TGTGCCAGCAGTCGGGTGGGCGGGCGCCAAGAGACCCAGTACTTC. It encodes CASSRVGGRQETQYF.

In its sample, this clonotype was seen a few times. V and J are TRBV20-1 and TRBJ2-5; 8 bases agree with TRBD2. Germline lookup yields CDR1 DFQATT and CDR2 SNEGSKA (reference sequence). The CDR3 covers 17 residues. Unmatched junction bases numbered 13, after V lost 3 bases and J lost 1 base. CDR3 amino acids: CSASPVWAGGSQETQYF. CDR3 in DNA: TGCAGTGCTAGCCCGGTCTGGGCGGGAGGTTCCCAAGAGACCCAGTACTTC.

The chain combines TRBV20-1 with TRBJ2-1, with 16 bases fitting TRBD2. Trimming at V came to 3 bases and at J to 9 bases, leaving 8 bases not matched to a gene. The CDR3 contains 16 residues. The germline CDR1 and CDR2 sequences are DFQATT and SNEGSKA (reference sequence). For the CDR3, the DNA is TGCAGTGCTAGGGCCCCGGGACTAGCGGGAGGGTTTGAGCAGTTCTTC. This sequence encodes CSARAPGLAGGFEQFF.

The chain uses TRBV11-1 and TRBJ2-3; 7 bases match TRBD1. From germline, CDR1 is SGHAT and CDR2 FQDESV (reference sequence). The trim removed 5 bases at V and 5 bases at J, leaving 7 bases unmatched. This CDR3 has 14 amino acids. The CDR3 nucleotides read TGTGCCAGCAGCCCATTCACAGGGGAAGATACGCAGTATTTT. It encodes CASSPFTGEDTQYF.

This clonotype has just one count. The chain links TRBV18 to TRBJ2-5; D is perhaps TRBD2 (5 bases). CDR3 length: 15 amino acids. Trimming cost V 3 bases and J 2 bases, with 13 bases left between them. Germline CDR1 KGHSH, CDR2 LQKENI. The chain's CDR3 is CASSPQDGMQETQYF. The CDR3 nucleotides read TGTGCCAGCTCACCCCAGGACGGGATGCAAGAGACCCAGTACTTC.

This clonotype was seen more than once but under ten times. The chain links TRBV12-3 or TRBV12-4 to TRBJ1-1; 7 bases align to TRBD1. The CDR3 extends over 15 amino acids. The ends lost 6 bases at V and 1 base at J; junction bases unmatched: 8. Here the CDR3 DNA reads TGTGCCAGCAGCCCGACAGGGCTTGGGAACACTGAAGCTTTCTTT. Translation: CASSPTGLGNTEAFF.

The chain's CDR3 is CASSARQRYSNQPQHF. The CDR3, as DNA: TGTGCCAGTAGTGCGCGGCAGAGATATAGCAATCAGCCCCAGCATTTT. The chain joins TRBV19 to TRBJ1-5; no reliable D call. The CDR3 has 16 residues. V was trimmed by 5 bases and J by 0 bases, leaving 14 bases between them. The germline CDR1 and CDR2 sequences are LNHDA and SQIVND (reference sequence).